This TCR beta chain was found in a study of prognosis after radiotherapy for stage I lung cancer. Regarding the study as a whole: After stereotactic body radiation therapy, patients with later distant metastases showed lower Shannon entropy.

Two-round multiplex PCR, the amplification method, yielded TCR beta CDR3 from genomic DNA. Initially, in first-round PCR, primers specific to each TRBV and TRBJ gene were used. MiXCR was run by TCRdb on the multiplex PCR reads, yielding one entry per CDR3 protein. The data hold 25,000 to 35,000 distinct CDR3 sequences, with under 35% observed a single time. A remark on this clonotype: The antigen is unknown. A far larger clone is one base from this, pointing to a likely read error.

The trim removed 5 bases at V and 2 bases at J, leaving 5 bases unmatched. The CDR3 is 14 residues long. Germline V lookup: CDR1 MNHGY, CDR2 SVAAGI. Sequenced here: PBMCs, sampled before or after stereotactic body radiation therapy (not recorded which). The rearrangement uses TRBV6-9 and TRBJ2-7; TRBD2 aligns across 8 bases. The sequence came from a donor over 45 with non-small cell lung cancer. The CDR3 is CASSGTSGPYEQYF. CDR3 sequence (DNA): TGTGCCAGCAGTGGTACTAGCGGTCCCTACGAGCAGTACTTC.